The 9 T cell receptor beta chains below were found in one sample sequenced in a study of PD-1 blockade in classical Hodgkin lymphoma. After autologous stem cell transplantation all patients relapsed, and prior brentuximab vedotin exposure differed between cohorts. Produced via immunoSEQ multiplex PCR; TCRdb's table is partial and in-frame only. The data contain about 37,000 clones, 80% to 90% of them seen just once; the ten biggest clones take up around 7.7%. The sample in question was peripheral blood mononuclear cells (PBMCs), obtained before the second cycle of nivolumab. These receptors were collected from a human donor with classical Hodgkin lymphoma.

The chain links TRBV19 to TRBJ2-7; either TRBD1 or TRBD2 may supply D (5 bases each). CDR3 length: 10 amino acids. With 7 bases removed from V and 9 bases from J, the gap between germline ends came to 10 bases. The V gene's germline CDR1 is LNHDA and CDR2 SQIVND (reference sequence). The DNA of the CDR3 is TGTGCCAGTAAAGGGGACGGGCAGTACTTC. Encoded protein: CASKGDGQYF.

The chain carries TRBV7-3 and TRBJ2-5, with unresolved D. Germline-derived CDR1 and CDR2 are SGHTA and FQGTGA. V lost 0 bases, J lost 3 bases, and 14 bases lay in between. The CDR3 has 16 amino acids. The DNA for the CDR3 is TGTGCCAGCAGCTTAACTAAAGGGAATGGCAAAGAGACCCAGTACTTC. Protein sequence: CASSLTKGNGKETQYF.

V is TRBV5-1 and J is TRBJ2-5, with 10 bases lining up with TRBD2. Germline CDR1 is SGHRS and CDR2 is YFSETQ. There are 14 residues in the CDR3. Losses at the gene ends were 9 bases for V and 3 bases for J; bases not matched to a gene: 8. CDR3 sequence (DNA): TGCGCCACGGGTTGGAGCGGGAGGGAAGAGACCCAGTACTTC. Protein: CATGWSGREETQYF.

This chain's CDR3 is CASSIDWFSAGGALFF. CDR3 coding DNA: TGTGCCAGTAGTATTGATTGGTTCTCAGCGGGAGGTGCTCTGTTCTTC. J is TRBJ2-1 and V is TRBV19, with 9 positions matching TRBD2. The germline CDR1 and CDR2 sequences are LNHDA and SQIVND (reference sequence). CDR3 length: 16 amino acids. J gave up 15 bases and V 3 bases, and 18 bases lay outside the gene matches.

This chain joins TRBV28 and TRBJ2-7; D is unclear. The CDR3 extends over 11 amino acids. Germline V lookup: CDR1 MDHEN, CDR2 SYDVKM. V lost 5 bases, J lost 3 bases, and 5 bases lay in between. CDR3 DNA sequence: TGTGCCAGCAGTCTTAACTACGAGCAGTACTTC. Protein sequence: CASSLNYEQYF.

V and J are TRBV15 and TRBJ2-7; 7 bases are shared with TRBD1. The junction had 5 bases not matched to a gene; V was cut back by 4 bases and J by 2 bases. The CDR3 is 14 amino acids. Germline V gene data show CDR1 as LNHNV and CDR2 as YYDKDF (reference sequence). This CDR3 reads CATSTWDSPYEQYF. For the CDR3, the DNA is TGTGCCACCAGCACCTGGGACAGTCCCTACGAGCAGTACTTC.

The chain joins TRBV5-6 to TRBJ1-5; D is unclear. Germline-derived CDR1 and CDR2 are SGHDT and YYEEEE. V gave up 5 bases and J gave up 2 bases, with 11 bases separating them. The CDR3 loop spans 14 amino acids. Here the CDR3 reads CASRRFRGNQPQHF. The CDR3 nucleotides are TGTGCCAGCAGACGGTTTCGTGGCAATCAGCCCCAGCATTTT.

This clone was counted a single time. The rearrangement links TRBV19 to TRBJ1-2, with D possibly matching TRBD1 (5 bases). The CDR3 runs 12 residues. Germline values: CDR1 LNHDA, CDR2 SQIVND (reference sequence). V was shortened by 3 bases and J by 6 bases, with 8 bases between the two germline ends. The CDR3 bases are TGTGCCAGTAGTATTAGGGGCGATGGCTACACCTTC. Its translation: CASSIRGDGYTF.

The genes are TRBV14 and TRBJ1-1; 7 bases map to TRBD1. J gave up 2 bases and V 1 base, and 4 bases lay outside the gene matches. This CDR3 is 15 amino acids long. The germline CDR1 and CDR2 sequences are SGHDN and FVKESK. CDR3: CASSQGGTVNTEAFF. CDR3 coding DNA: TGTGCCAGCAGCCAAGGGGGGACAGTTAACACTGAAGCTTTCTTT.